A single sample is the source of the 24 T cell receptor beta chains below, sequenced in a study of control samples from healthy donors and cancer patients. Assay: immunoSEQ multiplex PCR; the TCRdb copy retains only in-frame clones and omits some. The sample has around 130,000 clones, about 90% seen once; the top ten hold under 9%. Sequenced material: PBMCs. The receptors were sampled from a man in his forties or fifties with head and neck cancer.

The chain couples TRBV6-5 to TRBJ1-2; D not certain. V was shortened by 1 base and J by 8 bases, with 17 bases between the two germline ends. Germline loops: CDR1 MNHEY, CDR2 SVGAGI. The CDR3 spans 15 residues. The CDR3 bases are TGTGCCAGCAGTTACTTCCCGGAGGCAGGTCAGGGCTACACCTTC. Translating it yields CASSYFPEAGQGYTF.

The rearrangement uses TRBV6-5 and TRBJ1-1, with D tentatively TRBD1 (5 bases). The CDR3 length is 15 residues. Germline lookup yields CDR1 MNHEY and CDR2 SVGAGI. V was trimmed by 0 bases and J by 3 bases, leaving 11 bases between them. CDR3: CASSYSGGGDTEAFF. As DNA, the CDR3 is TGTGCCAGCAGTTACTCGGGGGGAGGGGACACTGAAGCTTTCTTT.

V gene TRBV6-5 combines with J gene TRBJ2-1; tentatively, D is TRBD2 (5 bases). Per the germline V gene, CDR1 is MNHEY and CDR2 is SVGAGI. This CDR3 comprises 14 residues. Trimming pared 7 bases from V and 3 bases from J, leaving 13 bases between. The CDR3 here is CASNEKDYYNEQFF. CDR3 nucleotides: TGTGCCAGCAACGAAAAAGACTACTACAATGAGCAGTTCTTC.

The CDR3 loop is CASSPPDRGTEAFF. The CDR3 bases are TGTGCCAGCTCACCTCCGGACAGGGGAACTGAAGCTTTCTTT. V is TRBV18 and J is TRBJ1-1, with 9 bases fitting TRBD1. CDR1 is KGHSH and CDR2 is LQKENI in the germline V gene. V lost 3 bases to trimming and J lost 5 bases; unmatched junction nucleotides: 4. This CDR3 region has 14 residues.

The chain employs TRBV5-1 and TRBJ2-1; 9 nucleotides match TRBD1. Germline values: CDR1 SGHRS, CDR2 YFSETQ. The CDR3 is 16 residues long. The V segment lost 1 base and the J segment 5 bases; nucleotides outside the gene matches: 7. CDR3 bases: TGCGCCAGCAGCTTGTATCGGACAGGGGCAGACAATGAGCAGTTCTTC. The encoded protein is CASSLYRTGADNEQFF.

The chain recombines TRBV4-2 with TRBJ2-1; possibly TRBD1 or TRBD2 for D (5 bases each). Germline CDR1 is LGHNA and CDR2 is YNFKEQ. CDR3 size: 14 residues. Trimming removed 5 bases from V and 1 base from J, with 9 bases in between. The CDR3, as DNA: TGTGCCAGCAGCAATGAGGGGTCCTACAATGAGCAGTTCTTC. This codes for CASSNEGSYNEQFF.

This chain links TRBV28 with TRBJ2-6; 7 positions match TRBD1. The V and J ends lost 6 bases and 2 bases, in that order; junction bases with no gene match: 4. This CDR3 has 15 residues. Germline CDR1 MDHEN, CDR2 SYDVKM. The CDR3: CASSTGTAGANVLTF. CDR3 nucleotide sequence: TGTGCCAGCAGCACCGGGACAGCTGGGGCCAACGTCCTGACTTTC.

The V and J genes are TRBV29-1 and TRBJ2-7; TRBD2 matches at 9 bases. The germline V gene encodes CDR1 SQVTM and CDR2 ANQGSEA. V trimming: 6 bases; J trimming: 3 bases; junction bases outside the gene matches: 9. The CDR3 runs to 14 residues. The CDR3, as DNA: TGCAGCGTCTCCCATAGCGGGAGTAACTACGAGCAGTACTTC. This sequence encodes CSVSHSGSNYEQYF.

This clone was detected a few times. The rearrangement uses TRBV28 and TRBJ2-7, with D perhaps TRBD1 (7 bases). Germline values: CDR1 MDHEN, CDR2 SYDVKM. The CDR3 has 15 amino acids. Trimming stripped 7 bases from V and 3 bases from J, with 19 bases between. CDR3 DNA sequence: TGTGCCAGCACAGGGCGGGACAGCAACAACTACGAGCAGTACTTC. Its translation is CASTGRDSNNYEQYF.

The V and J genes are TRBV24-1 and TRBJ2-3; 9 nucleotides align to TRBD1. The CDR3 runs to 15 residues. Looked up from germline, CDR1 is KGHDR and CDR2 is SFDVKD. The trim removed 3 bases at V and 7 bases at J, leaving 7 bases unmatched. The CDR3 is CATSDTGTGLHTQYF. The CDR3 DNA sequence: TGTGCCACCAGTGATACCGGGACAGGGTTGCATACGCAGTATTTT.

The genes are TRBV7-9 and TRBJ1-2, with TRBD1 matching over 7 bases. With V trimmed by 4 bases and J by 7 bases, 0 bases remained unmatched. Per the germline V gene, CDR1 is SEHNR and CDR2 is FQNEAQ (reference sequence). The CDR3 totals 11 residues. CDR3 residues: CASSSGGGYTF. CDR3 bases: TGTGCCAGCAGCTCAGGGGGTGGCTACACCTTC.

This clone was recorded only once. CDR3 protein: CASSLVGFSYEQYF. The CDR3 nucleotides read TGTGCCAGCAGCTTAGTTGGGTTCTCCTACGAGCAGTACTTC. This chain connects TRBV7-9 to TRBJ2-7; no firm D call. Germline CDR1 SEHNR, CDR2 FQNEAQ (reference sequence). The V end was cut by 1 base, the J end by 0 bases, with 7 bases between. This CDR3 has 14 residues.

J is TRBJ1-4 and V is TRBV18, with D possibly matching TRBD1 (6 bases). Germline CDR1 and CDR2: KGHSH and LQKENI. The CDR3 is 15 residues long. V dropped 6 bases and J dropped 4 bases, with 15 bases sitting between them. This CDR3 is CASSPQGLNNEKLFF. Here the CDR3 DNA reads TGTGCCAGCTCGCCGCAGGGGCTCAATAATGAAAAACTGTTTTTT.

The chain links TRBV9 to TRBJ2-1; 10 positions agree with TRBD2. V shed 6 bases, J shed 5 bases, and the junction held 8 bases outside the gene matches. The CDR3 covers 15 residues. Looked up from germline, CDR1 is SGDLS and CDR2 is YYNGEE. The CDR3 reads CASTPGTSANNEQFF. DNA of the CDR3: TGTGCCAGCACCCCCGGGACTAGCGCTAACAATGAGCAGTTCTTC.

The gene calls are TRBV6-5 and TRBJ2-7, with D perhaps matching TRBD2 (6 bases). The V gene's germline CDR1 is MNHEY and CDR2 SVGAGI. This CDR3 spans 15 amino acids. Trimming stripped 6 bases from V and 1 base from J, with 16 bases between. The CDR3 nucleotides are TGTGCCAGCAGCCCCCGGGGTAGCGGTTCCTACGAGCAGTACTTC. Residues: CASSPRGSGSYEQYF.

The V and J genes are TRBV7-9 and TRBJ1-2, with no clear D. Germline CDR1 SEHNR, CDR2 FQNEAQ (reference sequence). Trimming took 2 bases from V and 6 from J, leaving 19 bases between them. The CDR3 contains 16 residues. The CDR3 is CASSLSKKGMMDGYTF. Written as DNA, the CDR3 is TGTGCCAGCAGCTTATCTAAGAAGGGTATGATGGATGGCTACACCTTC.

This clone showed up just a few times. This sequence joins TRBV27 and TRBJ2-3; TRBD2 might be the D (5 bases). Per germline, CDR1 MNHEY and CDR2 SMNVEV (reference sequence). Trimming removed 2 bases at V and 3 bases at J, with 9 bases between. This CDR3 is 14 amino acids long. The CDR3 region is CASSLGVATDTQYF. As DNA, the CDR3 is TGTGCCAGCAGTTTAGGGGTAGCGACAGATACGCAGTATTTT.

V is TRBV5-1 and J is TRBJ2-6; no firm D call. The CDR3 runs to 15 residues. Germline V gives CDR1 SGHRS, CDR2 YFSETQ. V was shortened by 1 base and J by 0 bases, with 5 bases between the two germline ends. CDR3 region: CASSLWDSGANVLTF. The CDR3 nucleotides are TGCGCCAGCAGCTTGTGGGACTCTGGGGCCAACGTCCTGACTTTC.

J is TRBJ2-3 and V is TRBV4-1, with D possibly called TRBD1 or TRBD2 (5 bases each). Trimming took off 1 base at V and 2 bases at J, with 7 bases between the two ends. CDR3 length: 14 amino acids. Germline values: CDR1 MGHRA, CDR2 YSYEKL. CDR3 region: CASSQAGTTDTQYF. As DNA, the CDR3 is TGCGCCAGCAGCCAAGCCGGGACCACAGATACGCAGTATTTT.

V usage is TRBV6-5 and J usage is TRBJ1-6, with D perhaps matching TRBD1 (5 bases). The CDR3 totals 14 residues. Deletions cut 6 bases from V and 6 bases from J, with 12 bases between. Looked up from germline, CDR1 is MNHEY and CDR2 is SVGAGI. DNA of the CDR3: TGTGCCAGCAGGTGGCAGGGCGGTAATTCACCCCTCCACTTT. Translated: CASRWQGGNSPLHF.

V usage is TRBV5-1 and J usage is TRBJ1-1, with 12 bases identical to TRBD1. This CDR3 is 16 amino acids long. From germline, CDR1 is SGHRS and CDR2 YFSETQ. V dropped 3 bases and J dropped 3; count of bases not matched to a gene: 6. This chain's CDR3 is CASSSGTGGEDTEAFF. CDR3 coding DNA: TGCGCCAGCAGCTCCGGGACAGGGGGCGAGGACACTGAAGCTTTCTTT.

The V call is TRBV10-3, the J call TRBJ1-2; tentatively, D is TRBD1 (5 bases). The CDR3 totals 17 residues. V was pared by 7 bases and J by 8 bases, with 29 bases between. In germline, CDR1 is ENHRY, CDR2 SYGVKD. This chain's CDR3 is CAITDSGGALGLYGYTF. The CDR3 bases are TGTGCCATCACCGACAGTGGAGGGGCACTCGGGTTGTACGGCTACACCTTC.

The chain is built from TRBV7-9 and TRBJ1-1; 10 nucleotides align to TRBD1. Germline V gene lookup returns CDR1 SEHNR and CDR2 FQNEAQ (reference sequence). This CDR3 region has 16 residues. Unmatched junction bases numbered 8, after V lost 4 bases and J lost 3 bases. The CDR3 sequence: CASSSNRDRGDTEAFF. DNA for the CDR3: TGTGCCAGCAGCTCCAACCGGGACAGGGGTGACACTGAAGCTTTCTTT.

The chain combines TRBV9 with TRBJ2-1; D may be TRBD2 (5 bases). The germline V gene has CDR1 SGDLS and CDR2 YYNGEE. Trimming pared 3 bases from V and 9 bases from J, leaving 13 bases between. The CDR3 is 13 residues long. DNA of the CDR3: TGTGCCAGCAGCGGGACGGGGTTGGGTGAGCAGTTCTTC. This gives the protein CASSGTGLGEQFF.